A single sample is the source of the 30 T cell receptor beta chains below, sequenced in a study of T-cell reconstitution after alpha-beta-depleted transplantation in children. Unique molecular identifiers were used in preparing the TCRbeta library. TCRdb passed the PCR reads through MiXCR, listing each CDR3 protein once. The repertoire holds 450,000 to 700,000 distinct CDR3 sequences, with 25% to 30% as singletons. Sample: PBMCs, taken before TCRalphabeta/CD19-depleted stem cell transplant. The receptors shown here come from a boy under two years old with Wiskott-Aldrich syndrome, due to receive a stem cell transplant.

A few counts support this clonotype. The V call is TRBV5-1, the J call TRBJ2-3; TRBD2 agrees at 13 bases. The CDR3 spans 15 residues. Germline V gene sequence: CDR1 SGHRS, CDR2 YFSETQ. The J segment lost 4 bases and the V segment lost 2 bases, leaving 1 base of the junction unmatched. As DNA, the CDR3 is TGCGCCAGCAGCTTCGGACTAGCGGGAGCAGATACGCAGTATTTT. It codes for CASSFGLAGADTQYF.

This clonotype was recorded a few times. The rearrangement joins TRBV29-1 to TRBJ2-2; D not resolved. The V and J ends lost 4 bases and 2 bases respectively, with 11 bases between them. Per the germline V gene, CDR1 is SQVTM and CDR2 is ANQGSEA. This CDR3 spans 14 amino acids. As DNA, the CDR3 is TGCAGCGTTGGAAACGGCCTTAACACCGGGGAGCTGTTTTTT. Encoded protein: CSVGNGLNTGELFF.

The CDR3 DNA is TGTGCCAGCAGTTTCCCCGCCTATCCGGGCAATCAGCCCCAGCATTTT. This translates into CASSFPAYPGNQPQHF. The gene calls are TRBV12-3 or TRBV12-4 and TRBJ1-5; D unclear. V dropped 3 bases and J dropped 2 bases, with 14 bases sitting between them. The CDR3 runs 16 residues.

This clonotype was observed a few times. In DNA form, the CDR3 reads TGTGCCAGCAGCCTACAGACAGGGTGGGATACGCAGTATTTT. Its translation: CASSLQTGWDTQYF. The chain recombines TRBV7-2 with TRBJ2-3; TRBD1 matches 7 bases. The CDR3 runs 14 residues. Trimming took 5 bases from V and 6 from J; bases not matched to a gene: 8. The germline V gene encodes CDR1 SGHTA and CDR2 FQGNSA.

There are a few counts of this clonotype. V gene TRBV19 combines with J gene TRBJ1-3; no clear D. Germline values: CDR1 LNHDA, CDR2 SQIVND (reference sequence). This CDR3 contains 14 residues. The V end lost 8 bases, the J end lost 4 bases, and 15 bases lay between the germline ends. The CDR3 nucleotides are TGTGCCAGTGGTGAAGTCTCGTCCGGAAACACCATATATTTT. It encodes CASGEVSSGNTIYF.

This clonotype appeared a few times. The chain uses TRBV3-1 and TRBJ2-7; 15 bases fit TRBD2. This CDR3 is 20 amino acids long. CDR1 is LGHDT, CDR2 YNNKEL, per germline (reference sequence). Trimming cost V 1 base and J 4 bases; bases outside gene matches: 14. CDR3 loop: CASSQVPTGGTSGRIYEQYF. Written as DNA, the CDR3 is TGTGCCAGCAGCCAAGTGCCAACAGGGGGGACTAGCGGGAGGATTTACGAGCAGTACTTC.

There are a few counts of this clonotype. Here the CDR3 reads CASTYGLALHTGELFF. The CDR3 bases are TGCGCCAGCACCTACGGACTAGCACTGCACACCGGGGAGCTGTTTTTT. The V call is TRBV5-1, the J call TRBJ2-2; 8 bases are shared with TRBD2. With 6 bases clipped from V and 3 bases from J, the junction kept 10 bases outside the gene matches. Looked up from germline, CDR1 is SGHRS and CDR2 is YFSETQ. The CDR3 has 16 amino acids.

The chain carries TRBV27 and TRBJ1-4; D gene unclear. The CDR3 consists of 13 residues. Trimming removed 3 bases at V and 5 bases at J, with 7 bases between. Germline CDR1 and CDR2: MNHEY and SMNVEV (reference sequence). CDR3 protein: CASSFYRNEKLFF. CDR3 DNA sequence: TGTGCCAGCAGTTTTTACAGAAATGAAAAACTGTTTTTT.

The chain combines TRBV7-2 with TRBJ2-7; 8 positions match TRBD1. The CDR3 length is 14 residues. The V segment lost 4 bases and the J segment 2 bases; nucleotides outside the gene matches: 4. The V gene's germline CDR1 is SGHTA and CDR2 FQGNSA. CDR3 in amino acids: CASSSTGAAYEQYF. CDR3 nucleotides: TGTGCCAGCAGCTCGACAGGGGCGGCCTACGAGCAGTACTTC. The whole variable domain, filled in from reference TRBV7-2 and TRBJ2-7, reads GAGVSQSPSNKVTEKGKDVELRCDPISGHTALYWYRQSLGQGLEFLIYFQGNSAPDKSGLPSDRFSAERTGGSVSTLTIQRTQQEDSAVYLCASSSTGAAYEQYFGPGTRLTVT.

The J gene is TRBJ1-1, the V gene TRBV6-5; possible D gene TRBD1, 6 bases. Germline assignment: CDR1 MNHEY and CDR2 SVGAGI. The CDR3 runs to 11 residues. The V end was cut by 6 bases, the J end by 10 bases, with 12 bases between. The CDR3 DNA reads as TGTGCCAGCAGGACGGGGGGGCGAGCTTTCTTT. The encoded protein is CASRTGGRAFF.

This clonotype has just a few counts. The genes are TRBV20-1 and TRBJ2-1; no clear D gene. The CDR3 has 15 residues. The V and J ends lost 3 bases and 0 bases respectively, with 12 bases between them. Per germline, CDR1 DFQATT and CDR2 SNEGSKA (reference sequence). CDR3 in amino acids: CSASKVLSSYNEQFF. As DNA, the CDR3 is TGCAGTGCTAGTAAGGTTTTAAGCTCCTACAATGAGCAGTTCTTC.

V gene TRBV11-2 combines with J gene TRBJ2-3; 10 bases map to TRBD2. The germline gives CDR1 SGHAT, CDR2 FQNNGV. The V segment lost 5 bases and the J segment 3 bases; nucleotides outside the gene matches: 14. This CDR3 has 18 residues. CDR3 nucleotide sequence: TGTGCCAGCAGCCCGAGCGGGAGGGCCCTACGGGGTACAGATACGCAGTATTTT. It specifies CASSPSGRALRGTDTQYF. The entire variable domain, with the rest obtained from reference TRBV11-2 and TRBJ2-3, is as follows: EAGVAQSPRYKIIEKRQSVAFWCNPISGHATLYWYQQILGQGPKLLIQFQNNGVVDDSQLPKDRFSAERLKGVDSTLKIQPAKLEDSAVYLCASSPSGRALRGTDTQYFGPGTRLTVL.

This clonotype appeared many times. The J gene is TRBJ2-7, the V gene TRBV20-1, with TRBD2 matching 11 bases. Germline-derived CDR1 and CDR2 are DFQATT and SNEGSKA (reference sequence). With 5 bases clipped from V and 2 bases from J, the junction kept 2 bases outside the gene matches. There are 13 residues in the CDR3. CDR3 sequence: CSAGLAGTYEQYF. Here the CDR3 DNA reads TGCAGTGCTGGACTAGCGGGCACCTACGAGCAGTACTTC.

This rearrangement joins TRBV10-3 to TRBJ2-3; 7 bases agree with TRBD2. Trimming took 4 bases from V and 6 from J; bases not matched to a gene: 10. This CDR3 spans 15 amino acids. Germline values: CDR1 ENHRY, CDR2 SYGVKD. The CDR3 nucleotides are TGTGCCATCAGTGCGGGCGGGAGTCAGGAGGATACGCAGTATTTT. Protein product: CAISAGGSQEDTQYF.

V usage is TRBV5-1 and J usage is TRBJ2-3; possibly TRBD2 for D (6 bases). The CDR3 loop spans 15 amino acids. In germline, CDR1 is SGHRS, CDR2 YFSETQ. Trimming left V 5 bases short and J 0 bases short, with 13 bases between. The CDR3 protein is CASRPTGTSTDTQYF. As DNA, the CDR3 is TGCGCCAGCAGGCCCACTGGGACTAGCACAGATACGCAGTATTTT.

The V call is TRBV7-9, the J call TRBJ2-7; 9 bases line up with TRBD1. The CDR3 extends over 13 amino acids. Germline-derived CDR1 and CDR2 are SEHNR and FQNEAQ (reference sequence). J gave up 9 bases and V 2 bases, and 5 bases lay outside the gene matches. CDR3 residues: CASSLKGQGRQYF. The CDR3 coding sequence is TGTGCCAGCAGCTTAAAGGGACAGGGCCGGCAGTACTTC.

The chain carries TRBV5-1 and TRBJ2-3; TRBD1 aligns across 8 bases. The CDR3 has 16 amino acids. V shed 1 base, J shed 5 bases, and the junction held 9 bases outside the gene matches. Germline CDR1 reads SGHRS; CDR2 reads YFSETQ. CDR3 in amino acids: CASSLSGQGYQDTQYF. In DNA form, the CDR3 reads TGCGCCAGCAGCTTGAGTGGACAGGGTTATCAAGATACGCAGTATTTT.

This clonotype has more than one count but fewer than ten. The CDR3 nucleotides read TGCGCCAGCAGCTTCGACAGGACCGGGGAGCTGTTTTTT. It codes for CASSFDRTGELFF. The rearrangement links TRBV5-1 to TRBJ2-2; D possibly corresponds to TRBD1 (6 bases). V was clipped by 2 bases and J by 5 bases, with 7 bases between them. CDR3 length equals 13 residues. Germline V lookup: CDR1 SGHRS, CDR2 YFSETQ.

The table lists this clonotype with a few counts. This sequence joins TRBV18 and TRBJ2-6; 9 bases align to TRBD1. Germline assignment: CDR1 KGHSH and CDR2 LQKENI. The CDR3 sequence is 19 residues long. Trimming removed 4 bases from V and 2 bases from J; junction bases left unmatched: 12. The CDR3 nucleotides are TGTGCCAGCTCACTAGTTCTTACAGGGGGCGCACCTGGGGCCAACGTCCTGACTTTC. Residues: CASSLVLTGGAPGANVLTF.

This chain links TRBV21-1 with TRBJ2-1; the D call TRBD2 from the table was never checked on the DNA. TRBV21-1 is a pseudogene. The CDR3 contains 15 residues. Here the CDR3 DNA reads TGTGCCAGCATCCTAGCGGGAGTACCGAAAAATGAGCAGTTCTTC. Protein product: CASILAGVPKNEQFF.

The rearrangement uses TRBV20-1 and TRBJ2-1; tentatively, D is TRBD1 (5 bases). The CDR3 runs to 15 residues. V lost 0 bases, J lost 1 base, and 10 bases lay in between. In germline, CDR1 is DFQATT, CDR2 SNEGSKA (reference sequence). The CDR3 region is CSARDRVHSYNEQFF. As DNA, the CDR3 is TGCAGTGCTAGAGACAGGGTTCATTCCTACAATGAGCAGTTCTTC.

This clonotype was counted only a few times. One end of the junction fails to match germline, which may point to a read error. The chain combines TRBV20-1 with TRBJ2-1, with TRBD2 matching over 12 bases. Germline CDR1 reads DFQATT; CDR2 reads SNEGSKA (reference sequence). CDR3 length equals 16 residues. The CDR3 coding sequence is TGCAGTGCTCGTGGGACTAGCGGGCTCTCCTACAATGATCAGTTCTTC. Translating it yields CSARGTSGLSYNDQFF.

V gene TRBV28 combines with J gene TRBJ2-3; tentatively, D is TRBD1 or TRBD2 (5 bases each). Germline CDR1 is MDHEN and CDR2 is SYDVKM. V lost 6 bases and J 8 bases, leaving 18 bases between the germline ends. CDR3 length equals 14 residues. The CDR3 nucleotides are TGTGCCAGCAGGGGGTTGGGAGTTGGGGGTACGCAGTATTTT. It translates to CASRGLGVGGTQYF.

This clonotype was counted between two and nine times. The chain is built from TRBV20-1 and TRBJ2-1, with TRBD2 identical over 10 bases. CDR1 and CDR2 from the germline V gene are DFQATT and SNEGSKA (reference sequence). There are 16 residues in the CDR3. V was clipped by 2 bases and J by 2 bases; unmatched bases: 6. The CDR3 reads CSARTLLAGPYNEQFF. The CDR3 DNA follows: TGCAGTGCTAGAACCTTACTAGCGGGACCCTACAATGAGCAGTTCTTC.

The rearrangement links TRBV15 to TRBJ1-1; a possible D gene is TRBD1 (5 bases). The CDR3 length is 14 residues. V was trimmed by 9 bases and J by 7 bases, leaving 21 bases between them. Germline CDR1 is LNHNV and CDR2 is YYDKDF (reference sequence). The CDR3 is CATKTDRLIGEAFF. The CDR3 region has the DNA TGTGCCACAAAGACTGACAGACTTATAGGTGAAGCTTTCTTT.

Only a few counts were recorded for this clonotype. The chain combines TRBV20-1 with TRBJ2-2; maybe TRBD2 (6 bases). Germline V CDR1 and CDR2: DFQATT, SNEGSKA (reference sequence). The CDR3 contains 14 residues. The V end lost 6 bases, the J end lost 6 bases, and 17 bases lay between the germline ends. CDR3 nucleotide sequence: TGCAGTGCCTTTGGCGGGAATGTCTCCGGGGAGCTGTTTTTT. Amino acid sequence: CSAFGGNVSGELFF.

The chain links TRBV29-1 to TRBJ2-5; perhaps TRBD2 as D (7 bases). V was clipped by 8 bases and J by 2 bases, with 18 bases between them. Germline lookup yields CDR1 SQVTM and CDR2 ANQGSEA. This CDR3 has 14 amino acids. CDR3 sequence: CSTKGRGGQETQYF. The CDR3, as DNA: TGCAGCACGAAGGGAAGGGGGGGACAAGAGACCCAGTACTTC.

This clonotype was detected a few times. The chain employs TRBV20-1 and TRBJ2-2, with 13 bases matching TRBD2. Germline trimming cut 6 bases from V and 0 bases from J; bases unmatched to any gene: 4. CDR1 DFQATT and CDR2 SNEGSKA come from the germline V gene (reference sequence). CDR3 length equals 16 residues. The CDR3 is CSAAGLAGANTGELFF. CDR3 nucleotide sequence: TGCAGTGCCGCCGGACTAGCGGGAGCGAACACCGGGGAGCTGTTTTTT.

CDR3 in amino acids: CASSERSLPGYGYTF. CDR3 in DNA: TGTGCCAGCAGTGAAAGATCCCTCCCAGGGTATGGCTACACCTTC. The rearrangement uses TRBV2 and TRBJ1-2; D is possibly TRBD1 (5 bases). In germline, CDR1 is SNHLY, CDR2 FYNNEI. The V and J ends lost 2 bases and 5 bases respectively, with 15 bases between them. The CDR3 sequence is 15 residues long.

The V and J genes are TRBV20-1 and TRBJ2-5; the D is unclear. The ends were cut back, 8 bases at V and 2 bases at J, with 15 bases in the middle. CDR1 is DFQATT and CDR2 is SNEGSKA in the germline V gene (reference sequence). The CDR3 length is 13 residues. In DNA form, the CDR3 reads TGCAGTCGCGAGGTCAGGAGACAAGAGACCCAGTACTTC. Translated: CSREVRRQETQYF.